This TCR beta chain was captured in a study of blood T cell repertoires in COVID-19. About the research overall: Acute and convalescent COVID-19 samples came from the United States, Italy and Spain. T cells, B-cell-depleted T cells, or PBMCs supplied cDNA or gDNA.

This clone was counted a single time. Source study methods: How many nucleated cells were present was estimated from reference gene primer amplification. Assay: immunoSEQ multiplex PCR; the TCRdb copy retains only in-frame clones and omits some. The V and J calls and clone size were taken over from that table, and D and trimming were inferred from the DNA. This sample has about 81,000 clones, with around 88% found just once. What was sequenced was peripheral blood. This clonotype originated in a woman aged 80 or over with acute or convalescent COVID-19.

CDR3 in amino acids: CATRRGPGELFF. DNA for the CDR3: TGTGCCACCAGGAGGGGGCCCGGGGAGCTGTTTTTT. The gene calls are TRBV24-1 and TRBJ2-2; 7 nucleotides align to TRBD1. Germline-derived CDR1 and CDR2 are KGHDR and SFDVKD. This CDR3 is 12 amino acids long. V was clipped by 7 bases and J by 6 bases; unmatched bases: 1.